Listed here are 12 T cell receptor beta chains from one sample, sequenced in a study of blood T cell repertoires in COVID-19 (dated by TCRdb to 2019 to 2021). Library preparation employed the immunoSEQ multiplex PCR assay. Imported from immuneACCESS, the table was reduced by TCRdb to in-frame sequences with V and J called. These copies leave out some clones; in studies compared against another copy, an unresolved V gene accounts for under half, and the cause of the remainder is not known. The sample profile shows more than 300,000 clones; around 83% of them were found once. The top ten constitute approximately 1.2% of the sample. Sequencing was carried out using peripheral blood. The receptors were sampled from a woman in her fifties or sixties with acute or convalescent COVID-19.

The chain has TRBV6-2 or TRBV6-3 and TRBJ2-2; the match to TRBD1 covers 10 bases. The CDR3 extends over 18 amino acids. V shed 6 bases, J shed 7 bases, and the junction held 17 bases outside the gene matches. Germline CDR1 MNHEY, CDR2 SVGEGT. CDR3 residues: CASSLIPWTGGAIGELFF. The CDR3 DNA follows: TGTGCCAGCAGCCTTATCCCCTGGACAGGGGGAGCGATCGGGGAGCTGTTTTTT.

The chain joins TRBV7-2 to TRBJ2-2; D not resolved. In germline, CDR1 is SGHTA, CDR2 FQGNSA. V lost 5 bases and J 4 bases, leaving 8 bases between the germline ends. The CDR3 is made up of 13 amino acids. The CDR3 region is CASSPDITGELFF. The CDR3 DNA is TGTGCCAGCAGCCCCGACATCACCGGGGAGCTGTTTTTT.

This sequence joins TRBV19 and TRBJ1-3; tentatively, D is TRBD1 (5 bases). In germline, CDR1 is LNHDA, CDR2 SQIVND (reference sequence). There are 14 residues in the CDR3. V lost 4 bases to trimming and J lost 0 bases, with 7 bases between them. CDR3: CASSSGGSGNTIYF. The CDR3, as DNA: TGTGCCAGTAGTAGCGGGGGCTCTGGAAACACCATATATTTT.

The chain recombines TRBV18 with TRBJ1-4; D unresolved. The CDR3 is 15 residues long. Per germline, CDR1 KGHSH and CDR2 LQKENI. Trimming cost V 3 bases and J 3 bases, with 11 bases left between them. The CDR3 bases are TGTGCCAGCTCACCCCCGGGAGGTCCTAATGAAAAACTGTTTTTT. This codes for CASSPPGGPNEKLFF.

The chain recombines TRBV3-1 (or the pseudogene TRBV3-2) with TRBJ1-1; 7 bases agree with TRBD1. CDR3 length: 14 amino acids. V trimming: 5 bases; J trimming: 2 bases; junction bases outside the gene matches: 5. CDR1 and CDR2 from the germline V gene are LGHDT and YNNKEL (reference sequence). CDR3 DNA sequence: TGTGCCAGCAGCGGGTGGACAGGCAACACTGAAGCTTTCTTT. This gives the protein CASSGWTGNTEAFF.

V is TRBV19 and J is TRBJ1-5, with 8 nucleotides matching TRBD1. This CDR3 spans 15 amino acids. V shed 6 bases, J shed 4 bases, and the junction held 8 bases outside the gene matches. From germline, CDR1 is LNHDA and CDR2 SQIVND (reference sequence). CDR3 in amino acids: CASRLGQGRNQPQHF. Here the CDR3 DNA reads TGTGCCAGTAGACTCGGACAGGGACGAAATCAGCCCCAGCATTTT.

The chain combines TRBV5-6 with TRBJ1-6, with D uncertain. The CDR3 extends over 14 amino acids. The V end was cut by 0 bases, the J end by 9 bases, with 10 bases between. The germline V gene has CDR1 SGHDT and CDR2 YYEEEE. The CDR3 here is CASSLGHMGSPLHF. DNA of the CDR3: TGTGCCAGCAGCTTGGGACATATGGGTTCACCCCTCCACTTT. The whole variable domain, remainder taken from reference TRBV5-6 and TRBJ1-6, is DAGVTQSPTHLIKTRGQQVTLRCSPKSGHDTVSWYQQALGQGPQFIFQYYEEEERQRGNFPDRFSGHQFPNYSSELNVNALLLGDSALYLCASSLGHMGSPLHFGNGTRLTVT.

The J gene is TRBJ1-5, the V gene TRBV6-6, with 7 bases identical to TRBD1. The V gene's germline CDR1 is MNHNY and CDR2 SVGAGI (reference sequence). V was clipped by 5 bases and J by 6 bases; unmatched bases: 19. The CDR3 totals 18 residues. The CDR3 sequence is CASSLGGLTWTTGQPQHF. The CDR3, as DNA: TGTGCCAGCAGTCTAGGGGGCCTGACGTGGACGACGGGTCAGCCCCAGCATTTT.

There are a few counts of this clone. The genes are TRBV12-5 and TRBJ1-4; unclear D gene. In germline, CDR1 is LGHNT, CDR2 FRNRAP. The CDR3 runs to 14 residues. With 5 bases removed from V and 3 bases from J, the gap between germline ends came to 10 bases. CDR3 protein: CASGPGLANEKLFF. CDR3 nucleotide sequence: TGTGCTAGTGGTCCTGGACTGGCTAATGAAAAACTGTTTTTT.

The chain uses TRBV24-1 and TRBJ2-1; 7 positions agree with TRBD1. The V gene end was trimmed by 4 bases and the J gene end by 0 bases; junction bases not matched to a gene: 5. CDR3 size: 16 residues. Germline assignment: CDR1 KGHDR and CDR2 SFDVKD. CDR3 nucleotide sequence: TGTGCCACCAGTGACTCCGGGACAGTCTCCTACAATGAGCAGTTCTTC. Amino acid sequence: CATSDSGTVSYNEQFF.

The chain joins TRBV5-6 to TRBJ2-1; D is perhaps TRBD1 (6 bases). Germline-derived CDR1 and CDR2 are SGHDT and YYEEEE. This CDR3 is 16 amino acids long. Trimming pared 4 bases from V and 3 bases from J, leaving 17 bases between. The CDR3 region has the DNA TGTGCCAGCAGCGCCTACAGGGTCTTTAACTACAATGAGCAGTTCTTC. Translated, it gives CASSAYRVFNYNEQFF.

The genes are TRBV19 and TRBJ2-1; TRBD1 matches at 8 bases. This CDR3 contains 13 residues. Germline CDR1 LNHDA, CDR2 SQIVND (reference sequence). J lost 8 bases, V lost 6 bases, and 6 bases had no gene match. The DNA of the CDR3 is TGTGCCAGTAGCCCGACAGGGGTAGATGAGCAGTTCTTC. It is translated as CASSPTGVDEQFF. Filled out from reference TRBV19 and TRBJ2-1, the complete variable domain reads DGGITQSPKYLFRKEGQNVTLSCEQNLNHDAMYWYRQDPGQGLRLIYYSQIVNDFQKGDIAEGYSVSREKKESFPLTVTSAQKNPTAFYLCASSPTGVDEQFFGPGTRLTVL.